This TCR beta chain appears in the sequencing data of a study of blood T cell repertoires in COVID-19. Study-level information: The origin of the acute and convalescent COVID-19 samples was the United States, Italy and Spain.

As processed by the authors: Estimation of nucleated cell counts was performed using reference gene primer amplification. Generated by immunoSEQ multiplex PCR, the TCRdb table keeps only in-frame clones and is missing some. That table is the source of V, J and clone size, and D and trimming were worked out from the DNA. The table shows approximately 240,000 clones, with around 87% occurring only once. All enrollees were roughly 18 to 95 years old and from about 24 US areas. Germline CDR1 reads SEHNR; CDR2 reads FQNEAQ (reference sequence). The CDR3 extends over 15 amino acids. With 3 bases clipped from V and 7 bases from J, the junction kept 8 bases outside the gene matches.

V gene TRBV7-9 combines with J gene TRBJ1-2, with 10 nucleotides matching TRBD1. This TCR derives from a young woman in a cohort exposed to, infected with or recovered from COVID-19 (not recorded which). Sequencing input: PBMCs or T cells enriched from blood (not recorded which). CDR3 in amino acids: CASSLPGQGSGGYTF. In DNA, the CDR3 is TGTGCCAGCAGCTTGCCGGGACAGGGGTCAGGTGGCTACACCTTC.